This TCR beta chain was captured by sequencing in a study of cytomegalovirus exposure and HLA in healthy donors. Study-wide results and limits: The study assumed roughly uniform donor sequencing depth for presence/absence analyses. Among TCR sequences, most were rare, though some public TCRs appeared in many donors. Donors belonging to an Asian-associated ancestry cluster reportedly showed fewer N-insertions in productive TCRs than the roughly 700-donor mean, according to what a later analysis found. Later analysis associated a missense DCLRE1C variant with TCR beta V- and J-gene trimming.

Germline CDR1 reads GTSNPN; CDR2 reads SVGIG (reference sequence). CDR3 size: 16 residues. V gave up 3 bases and J gave up 0 bases, with 18 bases separating them. Worth noting for this clone: Its specificity is unknown.

Researchers ran the PCR with 60 Vbeta and 13 Jbeta primers. Assay used: immunoSEQ multiplex PCR; TCRdb lists only in-frame clones, some missing. The sample contains some 140,000 clones, around 80% of which appear only once. Sequenced material: PBMCs. V gene TRBV30 combines with J gene TRBJ2-7; D is unresolved. The sequence derives from a woman between 18 and 29 years old in good health and CMV-seronegative. CDR3 coding DNA: TGTGCCTGGAGCGTGCTACTAACTGGAAACTCCTACGAGCAGTACTTC. As protein: CAWSVLLTGNSYEQYF.